This T cell receptor (beta chain) was identified in a study of T cells after somatic rescue of genetic block. The CDR3 contains 14 residues. Germline CDR1 is KGHSH and CDR2 is LQKENI. Trimming removed 3 bases at V and 10 bases at J, with 18 bases between. This clone appeared a single time. The assay was immunoSEQ multiplex PCR, and TCRdb's table has in-frame clones only and misses some. The profile shows tens of thousands of clones, less than 95% of them singletons. V and J are TRBV18 and TRBJ2-5; TRBD2 might be the D (6 bases). The sample comprised peripheral blood mononuclear cells (PBMCs). This clonotype was sampled from a man in his forties or fifties. The CDR3 reads CASSPNAMGEDQYF. CDR3 DNA: TGTGCCAGCTCACCTAACGCGATGGGGGAGGACCAGTACTTC.